This T cell receptor (beta chain) stems from a study of blood T cell repertoires in COVID-19 (dated by TCRdb to 2018 to 2021). Background on the whole study: Samples from collaborators originated in the United States, Italy and Spain and spanned both the acute and convalescent phases of COVID-19. The sample metadata nearly always contained a de-identified subject ID, COVID-19 status, age in years and sex. The prospective study material was composed of cDNA or gDNA derived from T cells, B-cell-depleted T cells, or PBMCs. The repertoires were released in a freely available public database meant as a resource for research on the immune response to SARS-CoV-2. Where available, HLA class I and class II types were obtained from metadata supplied by the sample provider rather than from assay-based typing. Samples came from the ongoing ImmuneRACE study (first 160 participants) plus 1,254 subjects from 6 global collaborators. Subjects who had been exposed to COVID-19, were actively infected with it, or had recovered from it provided the deeply sampled blood TCRbeta repertoires that made up the dataset.

TCRbeta CDR3 regions were amplified from genomic DNA by means of the immunoSEQ Assay, a bias-controlled multiplex PCR. Per the original workflow: Nucleated cell counts per sample were estimated from amplification of reference gene primers within the assay. To quantify the absolute abundance of each unique TCRbeta CDR3 rearrangement, sequence reads were collapsed and filtered. For each sample, productive Simpson clonality was calculated as the square root of Simpson's diversity index across productive rearrangements. Drawn from immuneACCESS, this table holds only the in-frame rearrangements with V and J called that TCRdb kept. Clones are partly lost; checked studies trace under half to an unresolved V gene and leave the rest unexplained. V and J calls and clone size follow that table, whereas D and trimming were derived from the DNA. For this sample there are 250,000 to 400,000 clones; roughly nine tenths appear just once. 2.5% to 3.5% of the sample is held by the ten biggest clonotypes.

As regards this clone: Its antigen has not been determined. No base qualities exist here, and no much larger clone lies one base off it.

At one collaborating source in Seattle, patients were enrolled during active infection and were followed longitudinally through the course of disease. Each collaborating institution followed its own protocols to collect whole blood in K2EDTA tubes. Collaborator samples were shipped for TCRbeta analysis as frozen whole blood, isolated PBMCs, or DNA extracted from either sample type. General findings and caveats noted by the study authors: How much clinical and demographic metadata was included differed by source and by participant, and the metadata was provided uncurated.

This receptor was obtained from a woman aged 25-40 years with COVID-19, enrolled during active disease. Sequenced material: peripheral blood.

The base sequence is TGTGCCAGCAGCTTAGACCAGGCAGGCGGGGAGCTGTTTTTT. It specifies CASSLDQAGGELFF. In this chain, TRBV7-9 is recombined with TRBJ2-2, with the D gene uncertain. The germline V gene (reference sequence) sets CDR1 to SEHNR and CDR2 to FQNEAQ. V and J are truncated by 1 base and 7 bases respectively, leaving an intervening sequence of 10 bases. Including cysteine and phenylalanine, the CDR3 has 14 amino acids. Kept here is only the CDR3 DNA, which spans 42 bases and is read in frame from base 1.